Following are 4 T cell receptor beta chains from one sample sequenced in a study of T cell clones after liver transplantation. The method was immunoSEQ multiplex PCR; TCRdb's version includes in-frame clones alone and lacks a portion of them. This repertoire shows about 99,000 clones, more than 75% found once; its top ten account for roughly 0.9%. Sequencing was performed on CD4+ T cells from blood, taken before liver transplant. These receptors came from a human donor who received a liver transplant.

Written as DNA, the CDR3 is TGCGCCAGCAGCTTGGGGGGAGGGAAGGAACCCCAGCATTTT. This translates into CASSLGGGKEPQHF. The rearrangement links TRBV5-1 to TRBJ1-5; D not resolved. The CDR3 loop spans 14 amino acids. Trimming removed 0 bases at V and 10 bases at J, with 14 bases between. Germline CDR1 and CDR2: SGHRS and YFSETQ.

This clone came up once. The J gene is TRBJ2-1, the V gene TRBV5-1, with 10 bases aligning to TRBD2. CDR3 length equals 18 residues. Germline CDR1 SGHRS, CDR2 YFSETQ. V shed 0 bases and J 4 bases; nucleotides not matched to a gene: 10. The CDR3 DNA sequence: TGCGCCAGCAGCTTGGGTCAACAAAGCGGGAGGGTATACAATGAGCAGTTCTTC. The encoded protein is CASSLGQQSGRVYNEQFF. The full variable domain, its missing parts supplied by reference TRBV5-1 and TRBJ2-1, is KAGVTQTPRYLIKTRGQQVTLSCSPISGHRSVSWYQQTPGQGLQFLFEYFSETQRNKGNFPGRFSGRQFSNSRSEMNVSTLELGDSALYLCASSLGQQSGRVYNEQFFGPGTRLTVL.

The gene calls are TRBV6-1 and TRBJ2-1, with 12 nucleotides matching TRBD1. The junction had 5 bases not matched to a gene; V was cut back by 4 bases and J by 7 bases. This CDR3 comprises 15 residues. CDR1 is MNHNS and CDR2 is SASEGT in the germline V gene. The CDR3 spells CASSGRDRGRNEQFF. CDR3 in DNA: TGTGCCAGCAGTGGCCGGGACAGGGGGCGGAATGAGCAGTTCTTC.

V and J are TRBV4-2 and TRBJ1-1; 9 positions match TRBD1. V was pared by 0 bases and J by 1 base, with 18 bases of the junction left unmatched. Germline V lookup: CDR1 LGHNA, CDR2 YNFKEQ. This CDR3 has 21 residues. The CDR3 loop reads CASSQEAGTGTSTKRNTEAFF. In nucleotides, the CDR3 is TGTGCCAGCAGCCAAGAAGCCGGGACAGGGACTTCAACAAAGAGGAACACTGAAGCTTTCTTT.